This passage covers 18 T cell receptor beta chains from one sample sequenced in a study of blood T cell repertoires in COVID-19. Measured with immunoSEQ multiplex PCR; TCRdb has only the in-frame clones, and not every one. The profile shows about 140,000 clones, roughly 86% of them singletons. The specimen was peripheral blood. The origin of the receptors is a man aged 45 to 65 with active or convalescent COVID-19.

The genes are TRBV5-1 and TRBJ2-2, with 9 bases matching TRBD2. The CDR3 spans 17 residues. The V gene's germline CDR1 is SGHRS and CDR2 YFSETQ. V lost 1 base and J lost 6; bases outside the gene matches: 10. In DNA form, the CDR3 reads TGCGCCAGCAGCTTGCCCACGATAGCGGGAGTGGCCGGGGAGCTGTTTTTT. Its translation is CASSLPTIAGVAGELFF.

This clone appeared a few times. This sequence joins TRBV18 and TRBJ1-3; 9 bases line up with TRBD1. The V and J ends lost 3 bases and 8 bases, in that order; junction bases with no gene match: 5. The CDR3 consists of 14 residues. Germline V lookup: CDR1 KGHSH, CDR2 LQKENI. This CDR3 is CASSPRQGEDTIYF. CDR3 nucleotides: TGTGCCAGCTCACCCCGACAGGGGGAGGACACCATATATTTT.

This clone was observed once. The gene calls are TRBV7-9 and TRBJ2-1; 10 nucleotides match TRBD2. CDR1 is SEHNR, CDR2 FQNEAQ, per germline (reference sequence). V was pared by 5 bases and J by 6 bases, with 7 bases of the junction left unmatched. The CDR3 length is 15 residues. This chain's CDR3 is CASSLGTSEGNEQFF. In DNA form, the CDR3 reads TGTGCCAGCAGCCTCGGGACTAGCGAGGGCAATGAGCAGTTCTTC.

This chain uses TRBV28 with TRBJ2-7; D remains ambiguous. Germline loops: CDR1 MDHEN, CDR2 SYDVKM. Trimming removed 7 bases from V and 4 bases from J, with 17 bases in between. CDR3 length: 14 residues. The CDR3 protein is CASKQAYSPYEQYF. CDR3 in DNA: TGTGCCAGCAAGCAGGCATACTCCCCGTACGAGCAGTACTTC.

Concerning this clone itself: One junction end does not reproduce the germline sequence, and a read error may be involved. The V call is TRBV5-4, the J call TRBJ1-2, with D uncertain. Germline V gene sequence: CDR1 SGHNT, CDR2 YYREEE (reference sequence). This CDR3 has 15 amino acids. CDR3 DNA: TGTGCCAGCAGCTACTCTTGGACGGGGTACTACGGCTACACCTTC. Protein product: CASSYSWTGYYGYTF.

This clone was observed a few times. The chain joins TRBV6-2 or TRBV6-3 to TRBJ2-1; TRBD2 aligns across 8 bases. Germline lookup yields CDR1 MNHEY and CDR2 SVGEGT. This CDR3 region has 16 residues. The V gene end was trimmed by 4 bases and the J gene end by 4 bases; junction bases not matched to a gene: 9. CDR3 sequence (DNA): TGTGCCAGCAGTTTGTCGATTAGCGGGGATTACAATGAGCAGTTCTTC. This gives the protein CASSLSISGDYNEQFF.

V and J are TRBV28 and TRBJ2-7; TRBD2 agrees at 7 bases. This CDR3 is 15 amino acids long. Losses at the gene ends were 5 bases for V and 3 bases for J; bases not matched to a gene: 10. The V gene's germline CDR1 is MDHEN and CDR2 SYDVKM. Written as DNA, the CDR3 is TGTGCCAGCAGTACGCGACGGCGGGAGTTCTACGAGCAGTACTTC. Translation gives CASSTRRREFYEQYF.

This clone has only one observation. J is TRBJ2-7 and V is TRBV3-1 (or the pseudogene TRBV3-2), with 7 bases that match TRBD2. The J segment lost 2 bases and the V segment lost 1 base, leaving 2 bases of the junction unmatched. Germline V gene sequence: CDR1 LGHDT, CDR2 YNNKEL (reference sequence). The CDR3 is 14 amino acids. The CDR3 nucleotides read TGTGCCAGCAGCCAAGGCGGGGGAGCCTACGAGCAGTACTTC. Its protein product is CASSQGGGAYEQYF.

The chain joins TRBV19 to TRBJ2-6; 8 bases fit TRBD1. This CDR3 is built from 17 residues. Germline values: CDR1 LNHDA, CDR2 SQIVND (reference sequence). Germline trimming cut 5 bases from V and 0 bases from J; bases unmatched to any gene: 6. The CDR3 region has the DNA TGTGCCAGTAGTCGCGGACAGGGCCTCTCTGGGGCCAACGTCCTGACTTTC. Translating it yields CASSRGQGLSGANVLTF.

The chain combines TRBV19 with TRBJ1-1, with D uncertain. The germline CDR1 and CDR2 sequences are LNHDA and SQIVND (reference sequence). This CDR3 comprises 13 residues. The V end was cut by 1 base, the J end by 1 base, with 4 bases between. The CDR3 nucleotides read TGTGCCAGTAGTATAGGAGAGAACACTGAAGCTTTCTTT. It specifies CASSIGENTEAFF.

The CDR3 DNA reads as TGTGCCAGCAGCTTAGGACAGGGGGCGACCGAGCAGTACTTC. As protein: CASSLGQGATEQYF. The chain carries TRBV7-9 and TRBJ2-7; 10 bases agree with TRBD1. The V segment lost 1 base and the J segment 6 bases; nucleotides outside the gene matches: 3. Germline CDR1 SEHNR, CDR2 FQNEAQ (reference sequence). The CDR3 runs 14 residues.

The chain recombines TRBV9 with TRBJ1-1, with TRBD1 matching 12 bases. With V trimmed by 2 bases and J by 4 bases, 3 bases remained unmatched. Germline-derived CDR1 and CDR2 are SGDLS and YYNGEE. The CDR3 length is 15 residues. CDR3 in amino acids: CASSVGQGAITEAFF. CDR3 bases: TGTGCCAGCAGCGTGGGACAGGGGGCGATCACTGAAGCTTTCTTT.

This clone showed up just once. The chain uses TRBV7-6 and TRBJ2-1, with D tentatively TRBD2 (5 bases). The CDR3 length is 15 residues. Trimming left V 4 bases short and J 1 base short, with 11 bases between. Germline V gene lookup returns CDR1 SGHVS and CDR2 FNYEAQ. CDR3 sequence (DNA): TGTGCCAGCAGCTCTCAGCGGTTTTCCTACAATGAGCAGTTCTTC. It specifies CASSSQRFSYNEQFF.

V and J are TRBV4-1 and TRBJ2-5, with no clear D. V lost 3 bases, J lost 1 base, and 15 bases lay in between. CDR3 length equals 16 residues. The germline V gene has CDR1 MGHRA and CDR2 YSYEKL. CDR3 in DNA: TGCGCCAGCAGCCACCCCCTTTTCCGCAGCCAAGAGACCCAGTACTTC. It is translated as CASSHPLFRSQETQYF.

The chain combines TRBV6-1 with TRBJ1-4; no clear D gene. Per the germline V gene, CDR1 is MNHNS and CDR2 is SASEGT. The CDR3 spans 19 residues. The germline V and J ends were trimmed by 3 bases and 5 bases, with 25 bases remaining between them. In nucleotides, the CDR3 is TGTGCCAGCAGTGATTCCGGCGTCGGCCCGGAGTTTCACAATGAAAAACTGTTTTTT. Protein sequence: CASSDSGVGPEFHNEKLFF.

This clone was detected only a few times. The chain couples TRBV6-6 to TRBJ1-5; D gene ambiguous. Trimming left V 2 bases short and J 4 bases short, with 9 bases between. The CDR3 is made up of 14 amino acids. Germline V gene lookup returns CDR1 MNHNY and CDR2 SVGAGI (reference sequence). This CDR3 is CASSYNSPNQPQHF. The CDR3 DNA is TGTGCCAGCAGTTACAACAGCCCTAATCAGCCCCAGCATTTT.

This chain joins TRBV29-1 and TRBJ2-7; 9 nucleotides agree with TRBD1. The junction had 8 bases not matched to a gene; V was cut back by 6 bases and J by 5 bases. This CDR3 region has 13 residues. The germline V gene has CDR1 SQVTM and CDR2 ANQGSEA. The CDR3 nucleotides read TGCAGCGTCCGGGACAGGGCTTTACACGAGCAGTACTTC. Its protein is CSVRDRALHEQYF.

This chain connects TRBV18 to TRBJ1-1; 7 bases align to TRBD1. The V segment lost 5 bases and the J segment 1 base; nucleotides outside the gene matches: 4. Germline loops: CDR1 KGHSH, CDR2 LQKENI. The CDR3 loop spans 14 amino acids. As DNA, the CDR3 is TGTGCCAGCTCATCCGGACAGGCGAACACTGAAGCTTTCTTT. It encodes CASSSGQANTEAFF.